These T cell receptor beta chains were read from a single sample in a study of early T cells in non-severe SARS-CoV-2 infection. TCRdb re-called the 5' RACE reads through MiXCR, storing one row per CDR3 protein. The top ten hold over 5% of the sample, which has 85,000 to 120,000 distinct CDR3 sequences, around 14% seen once. Sequencing was performed on whole blood. The receptor source for this set is an adult who was a healthcare worker with PCR-confirmed SARS-CoV-2 infection or an uninfected control (not recorded which). Both conserved end residues are part of each CDR3. The D gene is left open where the match is weak. For some rows the clone size is stated as once, few or many, or as a class when expanded; others skip it.

DNA	CDR3	V	J	D	length	size
TGTGCCAGCAGTTCGCAGACTAGTTGGGAGACCCAGTACTTC	CASSSQTSWETQYF	TRBV12-3/TRBV12-4	TRBJ2-5	-	14	many
TGCAGCAGCCGTAGCGGGAGCACAGATACGCAGTATTTT	CSSRSGSTDTQYF	TRBV29-1	TRBJ2-3	TRBD2	13	many
TGTGCCAGTAGTGCCTGGACAGGGCTAGCCAAAAACATTCAGTACTTC	CASSAWTGLAKNIQYF	TRBV19	TRBJ2-4	TRBD1	16	-
TGTGCCAGTAGTAGGGGGGGTGCTCAGCCCCAGCATTTT	CASSRGGAQPQHF	TRBV19	TRBJ1-5	-	13	many
TGTGCCAGCGGGACGCTGCGTGAAAAACTGTTTTTT	CASGTLREKLFF	TRBV28	TRBJ1-4	-	12	few
TGTGCCACCCGCAGGACCTCCGGGAGCTATGAGCAGTTCTTC	CATRRTSGSYEQFF	TRBV6-1	TRBJ2-1	-	14	many
TGCAGCGTTCCCGGGACAGGGGCCTCCTACGAGCAGTACTTC	CSVPGTGASYEQYF	TRBV29-1	TRBJ2-7	TRBD1	14	many
TGTGCCAGCAGCTTCCGGACTACACAAGAGACCCAGTACTTC	CASSFRTTQETQYF	TRBV5-5	TRBJ2-5	-	14	few
TGTGCCAGCAGCCAAGTATCTGGACTAGTCTCCTACAATGAGCAGTTCTTC	CASSQVSGLVSYNEQFF	TRBV14	TRBJ2-1	TRBD2	17	many
TGTGCCAGCAGTCGTGGACTTTCTGGGGCCAACGTCCTGACTTTC	CASSRGLSGANVLTF	TRBV5-6	TRBJ2-6	-	15	many
TGCGCCAGCAGCCAAGATATGCAGGGAGGGACTGAAGCTTTCTTT	CASSQDMQGGTEAFF	TRBV4-3	TRBJ1-1	-	15	few
TGTGCCTGCGACGGGACAGGCCCCTACGAGCAGTACTTC	CACDGTGPYEQYF	TRBV28	TRBJ2-7	TRBD1	13	-
TGTGCCAGCAGTTTATACAGTAACTATGGCTACACCTTC	CASSLYSNYGYTF	TRBV28	TRBJ1-2	-	13	many
TGTGCCAGCAACTCAAAAGGGGATTCACCCCTCCACTTT	CASNSKGDSPLHF	TRBV28	TRBJ1-6	-	13	-
TGTGCCAGCAGGCTGGGACTAGCCGAGGCAGATACGCAGTATTTT	CASRLGLAEADTQYF	TRBV6-2/TRBV6-3	TRBJ2-3	TRBD2	15	few
TGTGCCAGCGCCGGGGAAACTGCCTACGAGCAGTACTTC	CASAGETAYEQYF	TRBV2	TRBJ2-7	-	13	-
TGTGCCAGCAGCGTACGACCGGGACAGGGGCTTCTGACAACAGATACGCAGTATTTT	CASSVRPGQGLLTTDTQYF	TRBV11-2	TRBJ2-3	TRBD1	19	many
TGTGCCAGCAGTTTAATTCAACGGAGGGAAGCTTTCTTT	CASSLIQRREAFF	TRBV28	TRBJ1-1	-	13	many
TGTGCCAGCAGTTTAGAGCAGCGGGTTCAGCCCCAGCATTTT	CASSLEQRVQPQHF	TRBV28	TRBJ1-5	-	14	many
TGTGCCAGCAGTTACGAGCGTAACTACGAGCAGTACTTC	CASSYERNYEQYF	TRBV6-5	TRBJ2-7	-	13	many
TGCGCCAGCACCTGGACCGTGGACACTGAAGCTTTCTTT	CASTWTVDTEAFF	TRBV10-2	TRBJ1-1	-	13	-
TGTGCCAGCAGCCAAAACCTAGCCAAAAACATTCAGTACTTC	CASSQNLAKNIQYF	TRBV28	TRBJ2-4	-	14	few
TGCAGTGCCGACTCCCCTAGCGGGGGGAGCTCCTACAATGAGCAGTTCTTC	CSADSPSGGSSYNEQFF	TRBV20-1	TRBJ2-1	TRBD2	17	few
TGTGCCAGCAGCCGACAGGGTAGCTCCTACGAGCAGTACTTC	CASSRQGSSYEQYF	TRBV11-2	TRBJ2-7	TRBD1	14	-
TGTGCCAGCAGTCCCGGACGGAACTCTGGAAACACCATATATTTT	CASSPGRNSGNTIYF	TRBV27	TRBJ1-3	-	15	many